One and the same sample provided the 24 T cell receptor beta chains below, sequenced in a study of shared clonotypes between healthy human individuals. Only in-frame clones appear in the TCRdb table, and some are missing; sequencing was by immunoSEQ multiplex PCR. The sample lists a few million clones; 85% to 95% were seen once. The source material was naive CD4+ T cells from PBMCs. The subset was: CD45RA+ positively selected. The receptors derive from a young man in good health. Some clones in this sample may be carry-over from other donors' samples.

The CDR3 DNA reads as TGCAGCGTTTTAAGAGGGTTCGCCTACAATGAGCAGTTCTTC. Amino acids: CSVLRGFAYNEQFF. V usage is TRBV29-1 and J usage is TRBJ2-1; D might be TRBD2 (5 bases). The ends were cut back, 5 bases at V and 2 bases at J, with 13 bases in the middle. In germline, CDR1 is SQVTM, CDR2 ANQGSEA. This CDR3 spans 14 amino acids.

This chain links TRBV5-1 with TRBJ2-1; D unclear. CDR3 length equals 14 residues. The germline V gene encodes CDR1 SGHRS and CDR2 YFSETQ. V was cut by 4 bases and J by 0 bases, with 8 bases left in between. CDR3 protein: CASSAEPSYNEQFF. CDR3 in DNA: TGCGCCAGCAGCGCCGAACCCTCCTACAATGAGCAGTTCTTC.

This clone was observed a single time. The chain employs TRBV6-1 and TRBJ1-5; 7 nucleotides match TRBD1. The CDR3 consists of 13 residues. V lost 3 bases to trimming and J lost 6 bases; unmatched junction nucleotides: 2. CDR1 is MNHNS, CDR2 SASEGT, per germline. The CDR3 sequence is CASSETGIQPQHF. The CDR3 nucleotides read TGTGCCAGCAGTGAGACAGGGATTCAGCCCCAGCATTTT.

The chain is built from TRBV28 and TRBJ2-2, with D possibly being TRBD2 (5 bases). V lost 7 bases to trimming and J lost 6 bases, with 15 bases between them. The CDR3 length is 14 residues. Germline V gene data show CDR1 as MDHEN and CDR2 as SYDVKM. DNA for the CDR3: TGTGCCAGCATAAAAGGGAGTCGGGCCGGGGAGCTGTTTTTT. Its protein product is CASIKGSRAGELFF. Complete variable domain (other parts from reference TRBV28 and TRBJ2-2): DVKVTQSSRYLVKRTGEKVFLECVQDMDHENMFWYRQDPGLGLRLIYFSYDVKMKEKGDIPEGYSVSREKKERFSLILESASTNQTSMYLCASIKGSRAGELFFGEGSRLTVL.

The V gene is TRBV10-3, the J gene TRBJ2-2; 7 positions agree with TRBD2. CDR1 and CDR2 (germline): ENHRY, SYGVKD. The CDR3 covers 18 residues. V shed 0 bases, J shed 3 bases, and the junction held 10 bases outside the gene matches. In DNA form, the CDR3 reads TGTGCCATCAGTGAGTCCTACGGTACTAGCGTGGACACCGGGGAGCTGTTTTTT. Amino acids: CAISESYGTSVDTGELFF.

The rearrangement uses TRBV4-1 and TRBJ2-3; 13 nucleotides match TRBD2. The CDR3 contains 19 residues. Losses at the gene ends were 3 bases for V and 1 base for J; bases not matched to a gene: 10. Germline V gives CDR1 MGHRA, CDR2 YSYEKL. In DNA form, the CDR3 reads TGCGCCAGCAGCCAGGGGACTAGCGGGATAGGATCTGGCACAGATACGCAGTATTTT. It encodes CASSQGTSGIGSGTDTQYF.

The chain is built from TRBV19 and TRBJ2-3, with no clear D. This CDR3 is built from 13 residues. The germline CDR1 and CDR2 sequences are LNHDA and SQIVND (reference sequence). V was cut by 2 bases and J by 6 bases, with 9 bases left in between. As DNA, the CDR3 is TGTGCCAGTAGTATAAGGATGGGGGATACGCAGTATTTT. Amino acid sequence: CASSIRMGDTQYF.

This chain links TRBV15 with TRBJ2-1, with D tentatively TRBD2 (6 bases). V was cut by 5 bases and J by 9 bases, with 14 bases left in between. The CDR3 length is 13 residues. Per germline, CDR1 LNHNV and CDR2 YYDKDF (reference sequence). The CDR3 DNA reads as TGTGCCACCAGCCCCCGACTAGAGAGTGAGCAGTTCTTC. Amino acids: CATSPRLESEQFF.

The genes are TRBV6-1 and TRBJ2-5, with a weak D call TRBD1 (6 bases). The CDR3 length is 17 residues. Trimming stripped 1 base from V and 5 bases from J, with 20 bases between. Per germline, CDR1 MNHNS and CDR2 SASEGT. The CDR3 bases are TGTGCCAGCAGTGAAGGGGCAGGGACAAGAGATGGGGAGACCCAGTACTTC. Its translation is CASSEGAGTRDGETQYF.

J is TRBJ2-7 and V is TRBV5-1; 7 bases line up with TRBD2. The CDR3 totals 15 residues. Germline CDR1 is SGHRS and CDR2 is YFSETQ. J lost 4 bases, V lost 4 bases, and 11 bases had no gene match. CDR3 in DNA: TGCGCCAGCAGCCCCTACGGGAGGCTCGAATACGAGCAGTACTTC. It translates to CASSPYGRLEYEQYF.

Worth noting for this clone: Other DNA sequences in the same sample also yield this CDR3. The chain has TRBV6-1 and TRBJ2-5; no clear D. CDR3 size: 12 residues. Germline assignment: CDR1 MNHNS and CDR2 SASEGT. Trimming removed 0 bases from V and 5 bases from J, with 4 bases in between. The chain's CDR3 is CASSEARETQYF. The CDR3 nucleotides are TGTGCCAGCAGTGAAGCGAGGGAGACCCAGTACTTC.

This clone was picked up one time. This chain joins TRBV5-5 and TRBJ1-4; unclear D gene. Trimming took 0 bases from V and 0 from J, leaving 12 bases between them. The length of the CDR3 is 17 residues. Per germline, CDR1 SGHKS and CDR2 YYEKEE (reference sequence). The CDR3 DNA follows: TGTGCCAGCAGCTTGGCCAGCCCAACTGCAACTAATGAAAAACTGTTTTTT. Protein sequence: CASSLASPTATNEKLFF.

The CDR3 spells CASSLGSPGVNIQYF. Here the CDR3 DNA reads TGCGCCAGCAGCTTGGGAAGTCCGGGGGTAAACATTCAGTACTTC. The chain combines TRBV5-1 with TRBJ2-4, with TRBD2 as a possible D gene (6 bases). V lost 0 bases and J 6 bases, leaving 13 bases between the germline ends. The germline gives CDR1 SGHRS, CDR2 YFSETQ. This CDR3 region has 15 residues.

The chain has TRBV28 and TRBJ2-7; D might be TRBD1 (6 bases). Germline lookup yields CDR1 MDHEN and CDR2 SYDVKM. This CDR3 is built from 15 residues. V lost 5 bases and J 5 bases, leaving 19 bases between the germline ends. CDR3 residues: CASSSSHRVVHEQYF. The CDR3 coding sequence is TGTGCCAGCAGTAGTAGTCACAGGGTTGTCCACGAGCAGTACTTC.

The count of this clone is one. CDR3 nucleotides: TGTGCCATCAGTGATGAGACAGGGGGCTTGAACACTGAAGCTTTCTTT. Its protein is CAISDETGGLNTEAFF. The V and J genes are TRBV10-3 and TRBJ1-1, with 10 bases aligning to TRBD1. Per the germline V gene, CDR1 is ENHRY and CDR2 is SYGVKD. Unmatched junction bases numbered 4, after V lost 3 bases and J lost 0 bases. The CDR3 runs to 16 residues.

The chain joins TRBV21-1 to TRBJ1-3; the table's TRBD1 call for D was not verified on the DNA. TRBV21-1 is recorded as a pseudogene. This CDR3 spans 19 amino acids. Here the CDR3 DNA reads TGTGCCAGCAGCAAGGGTAACAGGGGAACCGAGGCTCCTGGAAACACCATATATTTT. This encodes CASSKGNRGTEAPGNTIYF.

The chain is built from TRBV29-1 and TRBJ2-3, with 7 bases that match TRBD2. The CDR3 is 16 residues long. V was clipped by 2 bases and J by 4 bases; unmatched bases: 12. Germline lookup yields CDR1 SQVTM and CDR2 ANQGSEA. This CDR3 is CSVERVVGGMPDTQYF. CDR3 bases: TGCAGCGTTGAACGAGTGGTGGGAGGGATGCCAGATACGCAGTATTTT.

V and J are TRBV5-1 and TRBJ2-7; a possible D gene is TRBD2 (6 bases). Trimming stripped 2 bases from V and 0 bases from J, with 12 bases between. In germline, CDR1 is SGHRS, CDR2 YFSETQ. The CDR3 length is 15 residues. The CDR3 coding sequence is TGCGCCAGCAGCTTCGGGGGACTGGGCTCCTACGAGCAGTACTTC. This codes for CASSFGGLGSYEQYF.

The chain has TRBV7-9 and TRBJ1-4; unclear D gene. Trimming took off 3 bases at V and 1 base at J, with 9 bases between the two ends. Germline V lookup: CDR1 SEHNR, CDR2 FQNEAQ (reference sequence). CDR3 length: 15 amino acids. CDR3: CASSFEHQTNEKLFF. CDR3 DNA: TGTGCCAGCAGCTTTGAACACCAAACTAATGAAAAACTGTTTTTT. Full variable domain (outside the CDR3, taken from reference TRBV7-9 and TRBJ1-4): DTGVSQNPRHKITKRGQNVTFRCDPISEHNRLYWYRQTLGQGPEFLTYFQNEAQLEKSRLLSDRFSAERPKGSFSTLEIQRTEQGDSAMYLCASSFEHQTNEKLFFGSGTQLSVL.

The rearrangement uses TRBV13 and TRBJ2-2, with D possibly called TRBD1 or TRBD2 (5 bases each). The CDR3 has 17 residues. Germline V gene sequence: CDR1 PRHDT, CDR2 FYEKMQ (reference sequence). V lost 5 bases, J lost 1 base, and 17 bases lay in between. CDR3 nucleotides: TGTGCCAGCAGCCCCCTAGTGGGACGGCGGAACACCGGGGAGCTGTTTTTT. It is translated as CASSPLVGRRNTGELFF.

The chain couples TRBV7-9 to TRBJ2-5; 7 bases are shared with TRBD1. The CDR3 is 16 amino acids. The V gene's germline CDR1 is SEHNR and CDR2 FQNEAQ (reference sequence). J lost 4 bases, V lost 0 bases, and 8 bases had no gene match. CDR3 DNA sequence: TGTGCCAGCAGCTTAGCTTATCAGGGGGAAGCAGAGACCCAGTACTTC. Translating it yields CASSLAYQGEAETQYF. Supplemented by reference TRBV7-9 and TRBJ2-5, the full variable domain reads DTGVSQNPRHKITKRGQNVTFRCDPISEHNRLYWYRQTLGQGPEFLTYFQNEAQLEKSRLLSDRFSAERPKGSFSTLEIQRTEQGDSAMYLCASSLAYQGEAETQYFGPGTRLLVL.

This chain links TRBV5-1 with TRBJ2-1, with TRBD1 as a possible D gene (6 bases). Germline-derived CDR1 and CDR2 are SGHRS and YFSETQ. CDR3 size: 16 residues. The ends were cut back, 5 bases at V and 4 bases at J, with 19 bases in the middle. CDR3 bases: TGCGCCAGCAGACGGGACATCTCCTTAACGTACAATGAGCAGTTCTTC. This codes for CASRRDISLTYNEQFF.

The chain combines TRBV5-6 with TRBJ2-6; unclear D gene. This CDR3 comprises 16 residues. The germline V gene has CDR1 SGHDT and CDR2 YYEEEE. Trimming left V 0 bases short and J 2 bases short, with 9 bases between. CDR3 residues: CASSLVREAGANVLTF. The CDR3 DNA follows: TGTGCCAGCAGCTTGGTAAGGGAAGCTGGGGCCAACGTCCTGACTTTC.

The rearrangement uses TRBV5-8 and TRBJ2-3, with 7 positions matching TRBD1. V lost 4 bases to trimming and J lost 3 bases; unmatched junction nucleotides: 14. CDR1 and CDR2 from the germline V gene are SGHTS and YDEGEE. The CDR3 loop spans 17 amino acids. The CDR3 DNA reads TGTGCCAGCAGCCGGGGCCAAGGGGGCACGAGGACAGATACGCAGTATTTT. This gives the protein CASSRGQGGTRTDTQYF.